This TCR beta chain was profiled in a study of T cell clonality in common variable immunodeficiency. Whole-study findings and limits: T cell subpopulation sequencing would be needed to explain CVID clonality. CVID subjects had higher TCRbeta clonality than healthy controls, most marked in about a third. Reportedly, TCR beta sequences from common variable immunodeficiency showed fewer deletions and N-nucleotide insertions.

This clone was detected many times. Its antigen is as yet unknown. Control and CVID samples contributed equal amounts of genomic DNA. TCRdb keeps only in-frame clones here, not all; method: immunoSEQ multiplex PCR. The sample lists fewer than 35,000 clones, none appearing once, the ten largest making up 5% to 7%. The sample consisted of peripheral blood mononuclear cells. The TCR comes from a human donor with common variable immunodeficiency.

CDR3 DNA, as far as it was read: TGCGCCAGCAGCTTTACAGGGATCCACGAG. Its protein is CASSFTGIHE. The whole CDR3 sequence reads CASSFTGIHEQYF. The chain joins TRBV5-1 to TRBJ2-7, with D maybe TRBD1 (6 bases). The DNA ends 3 residues before the CDR3 does, and the rest of the CDR3 is filled in from the germline J gene. The CDR3 totals 13 residues. Trimming cost V 2 bases and J 5 bases, with 11 bases left between them. CDR1 is SGHRS and CDR2 is YFSETQ in the germline V gene.